The next 18 T cell receptor beta chains were all read from a single sample in a study of monozygotic twins with cystic fibrosis (dated by TCRdb to the early 2020s). The library was prepared using the immunoSEQ multiplex PCR assay. Imported from immuneACCESS, the table was reduced by TCRdb to in-frame sequences with V and J called. These copies leave out some clones; in studies compared against another copy, an unresolved V gene accounts for under half, and the cause of the remainder is not known. For this sample there are about 35,000 clones; roughly 66% appear just once. Together, the top ten hold approximately 0.79% of the sample. Sample: blood. These receptors originate from a girl aged 5-17 years with cystic fibrosis.

This clone has only a few counts. The chain combines TRBV4-3 with TRBJ1-1; a weak D match, TRBD1 (6 bases). Trimming stripped 6 bases from V and 4 bases from J, with 12 bases between. The CDR3 covers 13 residues. CDR1 and CDR2 from the germline V gene are LGHNA and YSLEER. CDR3 DNA: TGCGCCAGCAGACGACAGGAAGGCACTGAAGCTTTCTTT. Its protein product is CASRRQEGTEAFF.

The chain combines TRBV7-2 with TRBJ2-7; TRBD1 matches 7 bases. Trimming removed 8 bases from V and 6 bases from J; junction bases left unmatched: 13. The V gene's germline CDR1 is SGHTA and CDR2 FQGNSA. This CDR3 is 14 amino acids long. The CDR3 is CASAKGAPRVEQYF. As DNA, the CDR3 is TGTGCCAGCGCTAAGGGGGCGCCGAGGGTCGAGCAGTACTTC.

This clone was seen only once. This chain connects TRBV6-5 to TRBJ2-7; 12 bases match TRBD2. Germline V CDR1 and CDR2: MNHEY, SVGAGI. CDR3 size: 15 residues. J gave up 4 bases and V 4 bases, and 5 bases lay outside the gene matches. The CDR3 sequence: CASSWTSGAIYEQYV. The CDR3 region has the DNA TGTGCCAGCAGTTGGACTAGCGGGGCAATTTACGAGCAGTACGTC.

The chain recombines TRBV29-1 with TRBJ1-1; TRBD1 matches 8 bases. This CDR3 has 15 amino acids. Germline loops: CDR1 SQVTM, CDR2 ANQGSEA. With 0 bases clipped from V and 4 bases from J, the junction kept 7 bases outside the gene matches. This CDR3 reads CSVEDAGTGTTEAFF. CDR3 DNA sequence: TGCAGCGTTGAAGACGCCGGGACAGGCACCACTGAAGCTTTCTTT.

This chain uses TRBV4-3 with TRBJ1-2; possibly TRBD1 for D (5 bases). Germline V lookup: CDR1 LGHNA, CDR2 YSLEER. Trimming shortened V by 0 bases and J by 8 bases, and 22 bases separated the two germline ends. This CDR3 comprises 17 residues. CDR3 residues: CASSQDRRVGSGRGYTF. The DNA of the CDR3 is TGCGCCAGCAGCCAAGATCGCCGGGTGGGGTCGGGGCGAGGCTACACCTTC.

The CDR3 region has the DNA TGCGCCAGCAGCCAAGACTCAGGGGTGAACACTGAAGCTTTCTTT. This gives the protein CASSQDSGVNTEAFF. The V call is TRBV4-1, the J call TRBJ1-1; possible D gene TRBD1, 6 bases. Germline lookup yields CDR1 MGHRA and CDR2 YSYEKL. V was clipped by 0 bases and J by 0 bases, with 8 bases between them. The CDR3 runs to 15 residues.

The chain recombines TRBV7-6 with TRBJ2-1, with 9 bases that match TRBD2. The germline V gene encodes CDR1 SGHVS and CDR2 FNYEAQ. V dropped 5 bases and J dropped 6; count of bases not matched to a gene: 14. The CDR3 is 17 residues long. The CDR3 reads CASSRVLAGAVCNEQFF. The CDR3 bases are TGTGCCAGCAGCCGGGTTTTAGCGGGAGCGGTCTGCAATGAGCAGTTCTTC.

This clone appeared a few times. V and J are TRBV4-1 and TRBJ1-2, with D maybe TRBD1 (6 bases). Germline V gives CDR1 MGHRA, CDR2 YSYEKL. V shed 5 bases and J shed 7 bases, with 17 bases lying between them. The CDR3 spans 14 residues. In DNA form, the CDR3 reads TGCGCCAGCAGCTTACTGCAGGGGAGAACTGGCTACACCTTC. Its translation: CASSLLQGRTGYTF.

The chain has TRBV5-4 and TRBJ2-1, with D possibly being TRBD1 or TRBD2 (7 bases each). Germline V gives CDR1 SGHNT, CDR2 YYREEE (reference sequence). CDR3 length equals 15 residues. Trimming stripped 7 bases from V and 1 base from J, with 15 bases between. For the CDR3, the DNA is TGTGCCAGCGGAACAGGGGAGGGGTCCTACAATGAGCAGTTCTTC. Translated: CASGTGEGSYNEQFF.

The rearrangement uses TRBV27 and TRBJ2-7; 9 bases fit TRBD1. Germline V gene sequence: CDR1 MNHEY, CDR2 SMNVEV (reference sequence). V lost 5 bases and J lost 5; bases outside the gene matches: 4. The CDR3 length is 13 residues. The CDR3 DNA follows: TGTGCCAGCAGTACGACAGGGGGAAACGAGCAGTACGTC. Amino acid sequence: CASSTTGGNEQYV.

The J gene is TRBJ2-3, the V gene TRBV2; possibly TRBD2 for D (5 bases). The V end was cut by 8 bases, the J end by 3 bases, with 9 bases between. Germline CDR1 is SNHLY and CDR2 is FYNNEI. There are 12 residues in the CDR3. The CDR3 bases are TGTGCCAGCCACCCGGGGACAGATACGCAGTATTTT. Translating gives CASHPGTDTQYF.

The chain combines TRBV14 with TRBJ2-3; D ambiguous. Germline CDR1 and CDR2: SGHDN and FVKESK. This CDR3 is 15 amino acids long. Trimming removed 0 bases from V and 2 bases from J, with 9 bases in between. The CDR3 spells CASSQEDTVTDTQYF. The CDR3 bases are TGTGCCAGCAGCCAAGAAGACACAGTCACAGATACGCAGTATTTT.

This chain links TRBV9 with TRBJ2-3, with 8 positions matching TRBD2. The CDR3 runs to 13 residues. V gave up 7 bases and J gave up 3 bases; unmatched junction bases: 4. CDR1 is SGDLS and CDR2 is YYNGEE in the germline V gene. The CDR3 sequence is CASGGLGTDTQYF. CDR3 DNA: TGTGCCAGCGGGGGACTAGGAACAGATACGCAGTATTTT. The full variable domain, rest sourced from reference TRBV9 and TRBJ2-3, is DSGVTQTPKHLITATGQRVTLRCSPRSGDLSVYWYQQSLDQGLQFLIQYYNGEERAKGNILERFSAQQFPDLHSELNLSSLELGDSALYFCASGGLGTDTQYFGPGTRLTVL.

V gene TRBV19 combines with J gene TRBJ2-5; D gene ambiguous. The CDR3 loop spans 14 amino acids. The ends were cut back, 6 bases at V and 1 base at J, with 12 bases in the middle. Germline V lookup: CDR1 LNHDA, CDR2 SQIVND (reference sequence). Here the CDR3 DNA reads TGTGCCAGTAGCCGATCCGGGCCCCAAGAGACCCAGTACTTC. Translated: CASSRSGPQETQYF.

The rearrangement links TRBV27 to TRBJ1-4; no clear D. Germline assignment: CDR1 MNHEY and CDR2 SMNVEV (reference sequence). The CDR3 spans 12 residues. V was trimmed by 8 bases and J by 4 bases, leaving 8 bases between them. The CDR3 sequence is CASGQYNEKLFF. The CDR3 DNA is TGTGCCAGCGGGCAGTATAATGAAAAACTGTTTTTT.

The chain recombines TRBV19 with TRBJ2-7; D assignment may be TRBD1 or TRBD2 (5 bases each). This CDR3 is built from 13 residues. CDR1 and CDR2 (germline): LNHDA, SQIVND (reference sequence). Trimming removed 3 bases from V and 10 bases from J, with 16 bases in between. CDR3 amino acids: CASSIGAQAEQYF. CDR3 bases: TGTGCCAGTAGTATCGGGGCTCAGGCGGAACAGTACTTC.

This clone was seen a few times. The rearrangement joins TRBV10-1 to TRBJ2-5; 11 bases are a match to TRBD2. CDR1 and CDR2 (germline): WNHNN, SYGVQD (reference sequence). The CDR3 extends over 15 amino acids. With V trimmed by 8 bases and J by 5 bases, 10 bases remained unmatched. In DNA, the CDR3 is TGCGCCAGCGGACCACTAGCGGGAGTACGGGAGACCCAGTACTTC. Translation gives CASGPLAGVRETQYF.

This clone showed up just a few times. This rearrangement joins TRBV7-9 to TRBJ1-4; D possibly corresponds to TRBD1 (5 bases). Looked up from germline, CDR1 is SEHNR and CDR2 is FQNEAQ (reference sequence). The V end was cut by 1 base, the J end by 6 bases, with 15 bases between. The CDR3 is 16 residues long. DNA for the CDR3: TGTGCCAGCAGCTTAGTCGTATCGAGGGGCTATGAAAAACTGTTTTTT. Translation gives CASSLVVSRGYEKLFF.